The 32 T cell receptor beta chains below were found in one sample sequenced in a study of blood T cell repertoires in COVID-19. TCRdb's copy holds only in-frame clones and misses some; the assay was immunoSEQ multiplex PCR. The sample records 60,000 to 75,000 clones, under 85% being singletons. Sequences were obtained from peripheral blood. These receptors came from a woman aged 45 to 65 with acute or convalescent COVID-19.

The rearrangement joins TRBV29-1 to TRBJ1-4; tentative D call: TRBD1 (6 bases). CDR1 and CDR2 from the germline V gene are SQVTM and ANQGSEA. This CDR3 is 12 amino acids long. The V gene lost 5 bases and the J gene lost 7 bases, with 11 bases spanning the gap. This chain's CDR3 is CSVWTVSEKLFF. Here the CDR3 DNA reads TGCAGCGTTTGGACAGTTAGTGAAAAACTGTTTTTT.

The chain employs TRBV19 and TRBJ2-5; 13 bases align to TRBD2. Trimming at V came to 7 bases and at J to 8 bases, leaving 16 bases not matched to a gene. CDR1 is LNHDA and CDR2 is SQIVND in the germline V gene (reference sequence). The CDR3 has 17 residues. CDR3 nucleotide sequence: TGTGCCAGTACCGAGCAAGGACTAGCGGGGGCCCCGGGTACCCAGTACTTC. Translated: CASTEQGLAGAPGTQYF.

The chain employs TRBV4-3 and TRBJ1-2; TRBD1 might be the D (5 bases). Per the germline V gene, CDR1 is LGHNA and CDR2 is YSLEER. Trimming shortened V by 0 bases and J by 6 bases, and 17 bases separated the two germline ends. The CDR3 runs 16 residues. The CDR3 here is CASSQEWGREIDGYTF. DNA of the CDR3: TGCGCCAGCAGCCAAGAATGGGGCAGGGAAATCGATGGCTACACCTTC.

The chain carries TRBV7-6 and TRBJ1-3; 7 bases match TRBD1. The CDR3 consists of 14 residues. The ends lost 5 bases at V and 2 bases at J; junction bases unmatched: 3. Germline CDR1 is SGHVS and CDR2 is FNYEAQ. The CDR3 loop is CASSITGAGNTIYF. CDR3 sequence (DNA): TGTGCCAGCAGCATTACAGGGGCTGGAAACACCATATATTTT.

CDR3: CASSWLAGQAYEQYF. DNA of the CDR3: TGTGCCAGCAGCTGGTTAGCGGGCCAAGCCTACGAGCAGTACTTC. The chain employs TRBV13 and TRBJ2-7; 7 positions match TRBD2. Germline V gene lookup returns CDR1 PRHDT and CDR2 FYEKMQ (reference sequence). V was pared by 4 bases and J by 2 bases, with 8 bases of the junction left unmatched. The CDR3 spans 15 residues.

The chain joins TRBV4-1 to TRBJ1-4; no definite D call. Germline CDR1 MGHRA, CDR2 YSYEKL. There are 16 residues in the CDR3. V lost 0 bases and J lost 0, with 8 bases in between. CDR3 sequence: CASSQDQVSTNEKLFF. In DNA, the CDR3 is TGCGCCAGCAGCCAAGATCAGGTGTCAACTAATGAAAAACTGTTTTTT.

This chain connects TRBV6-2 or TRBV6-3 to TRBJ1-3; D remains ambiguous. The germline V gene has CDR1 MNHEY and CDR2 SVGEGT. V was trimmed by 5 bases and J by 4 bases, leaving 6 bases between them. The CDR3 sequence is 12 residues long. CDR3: CASSPQGNTIYF. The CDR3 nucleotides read TGTGCCAGCAGTCCACAGGGAAACACCATATATTTT.

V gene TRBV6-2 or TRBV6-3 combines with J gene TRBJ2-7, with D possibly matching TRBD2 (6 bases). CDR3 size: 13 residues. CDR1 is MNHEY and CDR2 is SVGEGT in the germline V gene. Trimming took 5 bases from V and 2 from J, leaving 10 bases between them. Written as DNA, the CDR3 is TGTGCCAGCAGTCGGACTACCCCCTACGAGCAGTACTTC. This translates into CASSRTTPYEQYF.

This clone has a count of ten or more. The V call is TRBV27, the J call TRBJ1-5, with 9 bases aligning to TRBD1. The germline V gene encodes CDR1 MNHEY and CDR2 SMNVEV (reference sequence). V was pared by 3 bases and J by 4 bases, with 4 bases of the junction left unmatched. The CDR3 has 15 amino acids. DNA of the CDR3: TGTGCCAGCAGTTTGGGGACAGGGATGAATCAGCCCCAGCATTTT. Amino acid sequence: CASSLGTGMNQPQHF.

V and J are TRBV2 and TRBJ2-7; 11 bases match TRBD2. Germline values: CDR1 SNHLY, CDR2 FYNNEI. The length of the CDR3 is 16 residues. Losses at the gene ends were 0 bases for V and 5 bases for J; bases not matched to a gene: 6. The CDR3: CASSEALAGATHEQYF. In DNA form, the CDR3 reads TGTGCCAGCAGTGAAGCACTAGCGGGAGCTACCCACGAGCAGTACTTC.

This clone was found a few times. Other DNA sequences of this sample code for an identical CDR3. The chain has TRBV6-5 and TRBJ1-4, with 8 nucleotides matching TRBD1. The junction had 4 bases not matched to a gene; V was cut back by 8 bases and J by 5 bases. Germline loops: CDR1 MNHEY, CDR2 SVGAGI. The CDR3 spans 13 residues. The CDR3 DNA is TGTGCCAGCGGGGGACAGGTGAATGAAAAACTGTTTTTT. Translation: CASGGQVNEKLFF.

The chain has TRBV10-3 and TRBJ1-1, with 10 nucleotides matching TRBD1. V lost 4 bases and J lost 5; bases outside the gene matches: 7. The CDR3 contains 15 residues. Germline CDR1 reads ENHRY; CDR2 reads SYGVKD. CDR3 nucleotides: TGTGCCATCAGTGGGCGACAGGGGGCGCAGACTGAAGCTTTCTTT. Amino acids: CAISGRQGAQTEAFF.

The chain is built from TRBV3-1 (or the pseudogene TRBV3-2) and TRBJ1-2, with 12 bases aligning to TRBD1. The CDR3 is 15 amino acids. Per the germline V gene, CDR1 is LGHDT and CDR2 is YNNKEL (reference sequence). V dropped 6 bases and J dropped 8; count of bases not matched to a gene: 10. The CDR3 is CASRPFVGTGGGYTF. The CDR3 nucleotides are TGTGCCAGCAGACCCTTCGTCGGGACAGGGGGCGGCTACACCTTC.

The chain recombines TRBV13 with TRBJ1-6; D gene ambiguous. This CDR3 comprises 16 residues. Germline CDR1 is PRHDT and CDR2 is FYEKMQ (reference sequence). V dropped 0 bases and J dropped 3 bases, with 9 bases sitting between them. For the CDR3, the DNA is TGTGCCAGCAGCTTAGGACTAGCAAGCTATAATTCACCCCTCCACTTT. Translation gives CASSLGLASYNSPLHF.

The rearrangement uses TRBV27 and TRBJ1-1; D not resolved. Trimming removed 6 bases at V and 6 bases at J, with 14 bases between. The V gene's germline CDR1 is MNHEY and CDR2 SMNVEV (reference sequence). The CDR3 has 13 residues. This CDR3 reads CASRPGSLAEAFF. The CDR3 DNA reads TGTGCCAGCAGACCGGGTTCTTTGGCTGAAGCTTTCTTT.

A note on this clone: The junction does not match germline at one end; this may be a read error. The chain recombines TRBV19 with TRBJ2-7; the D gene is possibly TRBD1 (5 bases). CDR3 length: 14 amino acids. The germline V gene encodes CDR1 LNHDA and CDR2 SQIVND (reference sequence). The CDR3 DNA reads TGTGCCAGTAGTGGGGCCCCCTCCAGGGTGCCTGACACCTTC. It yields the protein CASSGAPSRVPDTF.

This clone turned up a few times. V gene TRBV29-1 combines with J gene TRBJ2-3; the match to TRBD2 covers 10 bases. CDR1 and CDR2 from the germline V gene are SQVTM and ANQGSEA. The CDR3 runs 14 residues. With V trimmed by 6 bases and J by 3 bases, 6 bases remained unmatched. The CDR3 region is CSVPLAGGTDTQYF. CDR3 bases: TGCAGCGTCCCATTAGCGGGAGGAACAGATACGCAGTATTTT.

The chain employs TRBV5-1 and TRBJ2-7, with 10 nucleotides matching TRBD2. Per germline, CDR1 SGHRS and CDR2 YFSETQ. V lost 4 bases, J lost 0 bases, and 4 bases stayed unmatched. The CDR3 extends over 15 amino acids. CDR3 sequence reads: CASSALAGGSYEQYF. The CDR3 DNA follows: TGCGCCAGCAGCGCCTTAGCGGGAGGCTCCTACGAGCAGTACTTC.

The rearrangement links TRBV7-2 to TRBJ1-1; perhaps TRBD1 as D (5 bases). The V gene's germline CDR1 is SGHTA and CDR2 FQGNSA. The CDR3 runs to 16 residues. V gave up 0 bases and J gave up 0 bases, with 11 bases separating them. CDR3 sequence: CASSLAPQVMNTEAFF. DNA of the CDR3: TGTGCCAGCAGCTTAGCCCCACAGGTAATGAACACTGAAGCTTTCTTT.

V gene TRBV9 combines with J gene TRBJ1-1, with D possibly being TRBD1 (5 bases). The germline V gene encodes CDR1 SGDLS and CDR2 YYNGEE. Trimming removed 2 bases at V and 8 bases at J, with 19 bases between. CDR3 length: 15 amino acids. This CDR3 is CASSVSPEAGREAFF. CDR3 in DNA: TGTGCCAGCAGCGTGAGCCCCGAGGCAGGGCGGGAAGCTTTCTTT.

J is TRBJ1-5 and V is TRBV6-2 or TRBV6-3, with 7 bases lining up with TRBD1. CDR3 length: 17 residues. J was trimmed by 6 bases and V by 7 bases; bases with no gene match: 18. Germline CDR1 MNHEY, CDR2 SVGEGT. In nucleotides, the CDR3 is TGTGCCAGCAACCCACGGTCTGACAGGGTTTTAGGTCAGCCCCAGCATTTT. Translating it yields CASNPRSDRVLGQPQHF.

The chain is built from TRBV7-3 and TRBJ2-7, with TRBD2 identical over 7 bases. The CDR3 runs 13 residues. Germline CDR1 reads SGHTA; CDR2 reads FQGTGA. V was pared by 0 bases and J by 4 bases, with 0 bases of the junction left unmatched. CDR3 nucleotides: TGTGCCAGCAGCTTAACGGGAGGGTACGAGCAGTACTTC. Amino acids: CASSLTGGYEQYF.

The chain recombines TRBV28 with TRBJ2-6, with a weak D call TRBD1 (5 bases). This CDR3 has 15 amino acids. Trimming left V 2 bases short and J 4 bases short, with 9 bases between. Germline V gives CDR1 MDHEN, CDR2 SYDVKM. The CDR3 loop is CASSLQGYGANVLTF. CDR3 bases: TGTGCCAGCAGTTTACAGGGCTACGGGGCCAACGTCCTGACTTTC.

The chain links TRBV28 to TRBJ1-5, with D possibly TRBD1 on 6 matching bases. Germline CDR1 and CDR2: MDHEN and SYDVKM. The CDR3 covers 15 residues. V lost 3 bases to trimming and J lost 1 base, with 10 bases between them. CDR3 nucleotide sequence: TGTGCCAGCAGTTTTCTAACAGGGAGCAATCAGCCCCAGCATTTT. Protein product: CASSFLTGSNQPQHF.

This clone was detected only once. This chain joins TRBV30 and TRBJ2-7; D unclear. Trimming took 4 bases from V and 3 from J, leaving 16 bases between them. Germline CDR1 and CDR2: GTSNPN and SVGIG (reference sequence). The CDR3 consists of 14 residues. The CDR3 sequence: CAWKRQAAFYEQYF. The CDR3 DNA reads TGTGCCTGGAAACGGCAGGCTGCCTTCTACGAGCAGTACTTC.

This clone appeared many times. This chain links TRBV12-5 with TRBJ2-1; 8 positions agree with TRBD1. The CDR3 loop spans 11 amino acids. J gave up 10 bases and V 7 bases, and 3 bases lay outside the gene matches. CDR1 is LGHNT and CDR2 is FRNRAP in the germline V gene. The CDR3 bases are TGTGCTAGTGCCAGACAGGGGGAGCAGTTCTTC. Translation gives CASARQGEQFF.

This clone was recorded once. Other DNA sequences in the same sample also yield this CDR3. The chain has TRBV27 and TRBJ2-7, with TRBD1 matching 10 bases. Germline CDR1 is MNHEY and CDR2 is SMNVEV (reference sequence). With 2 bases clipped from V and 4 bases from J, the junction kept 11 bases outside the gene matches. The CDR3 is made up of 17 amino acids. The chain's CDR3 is CASSLRIRTGGNYEQYF. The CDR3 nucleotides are TGTGCCAGCAGTTTAAGAATAAGGACAGGGGGAAATTACGAGCAGTACTTC.

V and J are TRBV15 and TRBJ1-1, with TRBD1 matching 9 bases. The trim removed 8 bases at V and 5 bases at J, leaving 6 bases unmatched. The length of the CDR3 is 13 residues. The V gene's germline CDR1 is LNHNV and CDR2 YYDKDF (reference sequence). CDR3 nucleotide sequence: TGTGCCACCTCAGGGACAGGGTTGACTGAAGCTTTCTTT. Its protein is CATSGTGLTEAFF.

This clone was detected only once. The CDR3 reads CASSQGDRGDEKLFF. The CDR3 nucleotides read TGTGCCAGCAGCCAAGGAGACAGGGGGGATGAAAAACTGTTTTTT. The rearrangement links TRBV16 to TRBJ1-4; 9 positions agree with TRBD1. The V and J ends lost 2 bases and 6 bases, in that order; junction bases with no gene match: 4. Germline-derived CDR1 and CDR2 are KGHSY and FQNENV. This CDR3 spans 15 amino acids.

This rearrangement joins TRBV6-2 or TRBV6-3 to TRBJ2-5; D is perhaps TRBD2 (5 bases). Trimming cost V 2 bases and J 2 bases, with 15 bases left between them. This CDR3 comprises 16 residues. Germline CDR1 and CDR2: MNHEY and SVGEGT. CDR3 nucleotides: TGTGCCAGCAGTTACCAGAGGGAAAGTCCGCAAGAGACCCAGTACTTC. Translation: CASSYQRESPQETQYF.

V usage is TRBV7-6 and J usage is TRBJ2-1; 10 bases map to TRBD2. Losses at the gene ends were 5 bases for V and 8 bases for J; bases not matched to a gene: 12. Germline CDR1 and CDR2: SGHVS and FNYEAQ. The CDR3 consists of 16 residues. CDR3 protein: CASSPGPTSGFYEQFF. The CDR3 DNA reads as TGTGCCAGCAGCCCAGGGCCGACTAGCGGGTTCTATGAGCAGTTCTTC.

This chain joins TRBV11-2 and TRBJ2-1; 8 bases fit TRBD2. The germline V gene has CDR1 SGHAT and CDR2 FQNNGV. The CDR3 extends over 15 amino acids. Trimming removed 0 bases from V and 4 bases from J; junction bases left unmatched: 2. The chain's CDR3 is CASSLDPSGYNEQFF. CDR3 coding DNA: TGTGCCAGCAGCTTAGATCCTAGCGGGTACAATGAGCAGTTCTTC.